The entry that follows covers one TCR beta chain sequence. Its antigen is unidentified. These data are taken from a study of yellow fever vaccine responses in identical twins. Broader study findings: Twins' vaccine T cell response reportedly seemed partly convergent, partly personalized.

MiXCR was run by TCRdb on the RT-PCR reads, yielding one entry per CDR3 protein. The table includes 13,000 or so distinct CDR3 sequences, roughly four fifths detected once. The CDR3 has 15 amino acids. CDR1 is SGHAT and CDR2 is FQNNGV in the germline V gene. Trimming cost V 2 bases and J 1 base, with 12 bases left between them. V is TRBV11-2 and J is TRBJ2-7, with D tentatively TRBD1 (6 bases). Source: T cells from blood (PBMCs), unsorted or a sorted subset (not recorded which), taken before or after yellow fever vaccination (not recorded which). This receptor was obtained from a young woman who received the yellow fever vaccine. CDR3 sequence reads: CASSLFQGPSYEQYF. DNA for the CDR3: TGTGCCAGCAGCTTATTCCAGGGGCCATCCTACGAGCAGTACTTC.